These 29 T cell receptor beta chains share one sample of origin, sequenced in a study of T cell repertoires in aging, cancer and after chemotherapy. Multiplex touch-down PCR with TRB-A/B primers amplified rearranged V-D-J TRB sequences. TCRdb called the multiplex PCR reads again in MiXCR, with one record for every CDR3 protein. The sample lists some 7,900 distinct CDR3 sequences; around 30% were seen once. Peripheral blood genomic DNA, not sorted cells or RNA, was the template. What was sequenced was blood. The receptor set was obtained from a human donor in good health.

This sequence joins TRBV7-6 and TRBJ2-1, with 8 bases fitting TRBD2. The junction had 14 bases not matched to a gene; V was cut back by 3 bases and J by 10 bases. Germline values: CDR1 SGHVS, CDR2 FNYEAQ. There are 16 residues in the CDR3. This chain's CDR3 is CASSFQLAESPSEQFF. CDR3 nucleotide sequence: TGTGCCAGCAGCTTTCAACTAGCGGAGTCTCCGTCGGAGCAGTTCTTC.

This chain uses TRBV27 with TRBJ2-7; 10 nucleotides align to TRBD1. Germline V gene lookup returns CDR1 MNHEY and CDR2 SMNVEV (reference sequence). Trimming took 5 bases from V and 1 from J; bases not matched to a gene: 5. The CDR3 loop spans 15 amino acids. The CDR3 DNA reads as TGTGCCAGCAGTAAAGGACAGGGGGGGTCCTACGAGCAGTACTTC. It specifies CASSKGQGGSYEQYF.

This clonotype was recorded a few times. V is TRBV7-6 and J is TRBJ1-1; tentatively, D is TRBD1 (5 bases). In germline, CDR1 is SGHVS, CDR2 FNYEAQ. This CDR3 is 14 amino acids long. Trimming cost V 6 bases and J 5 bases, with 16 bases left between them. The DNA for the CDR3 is TGTGCCAGCAGTCGCGATCTGGGGGGGACTGAAGCTTTCTTT. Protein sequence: CASSRDLGGTEAFF.

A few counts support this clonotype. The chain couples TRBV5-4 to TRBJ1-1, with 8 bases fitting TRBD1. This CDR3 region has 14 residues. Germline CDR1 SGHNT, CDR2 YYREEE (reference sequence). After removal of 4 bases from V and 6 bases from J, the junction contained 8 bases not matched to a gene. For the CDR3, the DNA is TGTGCCAGCAGCCCCTCAGGGGGCGCGGCTGAAGCTTTCTTT. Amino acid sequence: CASSPSGGAAEAFF.

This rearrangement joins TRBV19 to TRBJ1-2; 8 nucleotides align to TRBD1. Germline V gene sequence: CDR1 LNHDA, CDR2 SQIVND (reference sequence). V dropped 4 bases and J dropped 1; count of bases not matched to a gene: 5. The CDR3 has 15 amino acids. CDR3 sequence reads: CASSKGQGLNYGYTF. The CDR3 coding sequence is TGTGCCAGTAGTAAAGGACAGGGCCTTAACTATGGCTACACCTTC.

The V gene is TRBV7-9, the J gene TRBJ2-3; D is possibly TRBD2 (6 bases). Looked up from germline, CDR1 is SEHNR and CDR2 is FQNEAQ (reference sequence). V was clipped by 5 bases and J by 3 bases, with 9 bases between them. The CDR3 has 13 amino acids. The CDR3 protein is CASSVAGTDTQYF. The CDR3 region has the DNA TGTGCCAGCAGCGTTGCGGGAACAGATACGCAGTATTTT. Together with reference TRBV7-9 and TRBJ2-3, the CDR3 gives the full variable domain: DTGVSQNPRHKITKRGQNVTFRCDPISEHNRLYWYRQTLGQGPEFLTYFQNEAQLEKSRLLSDRFSAERPKGSFSTLEIQRTEQGDSAMYLCASSVAGTDTQYFGPGTRLTVL.

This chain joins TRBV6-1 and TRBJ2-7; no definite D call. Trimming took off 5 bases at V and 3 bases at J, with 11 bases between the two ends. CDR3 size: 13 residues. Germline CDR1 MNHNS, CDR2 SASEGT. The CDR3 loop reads CASSLELIYEQYF. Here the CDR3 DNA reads TGTGCCAGCAGTTTGGAACTTATCTACGAGCAGTACTTC.

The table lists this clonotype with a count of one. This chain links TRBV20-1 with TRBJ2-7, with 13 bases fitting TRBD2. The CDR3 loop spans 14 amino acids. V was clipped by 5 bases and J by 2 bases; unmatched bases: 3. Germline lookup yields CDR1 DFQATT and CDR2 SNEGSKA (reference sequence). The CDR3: CSAEGLAGPYEQYF. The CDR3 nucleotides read TGCAGTGCTGAGGGACTAGCGGGGCCCTACGAGCAGTACTTC.

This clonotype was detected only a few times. CDR3 nucleotides: TGTGCCAGCAGCTTAGGAGCGGGGGGGTCACGAGAGCAGTTCTTC. Residues: CASSLGAGGSREQFF. J is TRBJ2-1 and V is TRBV7-2, with 10 bases lining up with TRBD2. The CDR3 covers 15 residues. Trimming took 1 base from V and 10 from J; bases not matched to a gene: 7. Germline V gives CDR1 SGHTA, CDR2 FQGNSA.

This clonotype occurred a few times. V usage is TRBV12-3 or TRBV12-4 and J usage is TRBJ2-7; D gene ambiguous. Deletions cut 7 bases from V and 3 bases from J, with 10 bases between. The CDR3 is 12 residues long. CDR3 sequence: CASTSRYYEQYF. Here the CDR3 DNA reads TGTGCCAGCACCTCCCGGTACTACGAGCAGTACTTC.

The CDR3 sequence: CASSRGQGDEQFF. CDR3 DNA: TGTGCCAGCAGTAGAGGACAGGGCGACGAGCAGTTCTTC. The chain has TRBV27 and TRBJ2-1; 8 bases fit TRBD1. The CDR3 has 13 residues. V shed 5 bases, J shed 10 bases, and the junction held 7 bases outside the gene matches. The germline V gene encodes CDR1 MNHEY and CDR2 SMNVEV (reference sequence).

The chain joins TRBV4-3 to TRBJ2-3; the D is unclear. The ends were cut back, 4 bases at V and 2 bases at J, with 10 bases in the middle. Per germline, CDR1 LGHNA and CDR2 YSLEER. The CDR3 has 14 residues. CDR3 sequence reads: CASSPLDHTDTQYF. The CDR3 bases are TGCGCCAGCAGCCCCCTGGACCACACAGATACGCAGTATTTT.

DNA for the CDR3: TGTGCCAGCTCACCATCGACATTGAAGAACACTGAAGCTTTCTTT. Amino acids: CASSPSTLKNTEAFF. The chain uses TRBV18 and TRBJ1-1; D remains unclear. Trimming pared 2 bases from V and 1 base from J, leaving 11 bases between. Germline V CDR1 and CDR2: KGHSH, LQKENI. This CDR3 region has 15 residues.

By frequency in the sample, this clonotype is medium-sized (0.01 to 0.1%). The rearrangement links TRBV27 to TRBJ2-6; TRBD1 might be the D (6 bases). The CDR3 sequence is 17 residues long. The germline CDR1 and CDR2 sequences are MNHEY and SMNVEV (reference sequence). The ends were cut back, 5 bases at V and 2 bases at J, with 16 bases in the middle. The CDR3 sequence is CASSARGSSAGANVLTF. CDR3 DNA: TGTGCCAGCAGTGCGAGGGGGTCTAGTGCTGGGGCCAACGTCCTGACTTTC.

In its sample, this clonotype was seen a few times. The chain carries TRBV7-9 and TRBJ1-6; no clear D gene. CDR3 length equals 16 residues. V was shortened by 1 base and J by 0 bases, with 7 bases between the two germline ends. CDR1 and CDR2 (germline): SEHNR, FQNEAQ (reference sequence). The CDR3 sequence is CASSLVPSSYNSPLHF. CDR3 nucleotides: TGTGCCAGCAGCTTAGTCCCGAGCTCCTATAATTCACCCCTCCACTTT. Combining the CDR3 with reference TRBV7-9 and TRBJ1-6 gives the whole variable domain DTGVSQNPRHKITKRGQNVTFRCDPISEHNRLYWYRQTLGQGPEFLTYFQNEAQLEKSRLLSDRFSAERPKGSFSTLEIQRTEQGDSAMYLCASSLVPSSYNSPLHFGNGTRLTVT.

CDR3 sequence reads: CASSRTSGVSYEQYF. CDR3 coding DNA: TGTGCCAGCAGTAGGACTAGCGGGGTTTCCTACGAGCAGTACTTC. The chain couples TRBV6-2 or TRBV6-3 to TRBJ2-7; 12 positions agree with TRBD2. Germline CDR1 reads MNHEY; CDR2 reads SVGEGT. This CDR3 has 15 residues. With 5 bases clipped from V and 1 base from J, the junction kept 3 bases outside the gene matches.

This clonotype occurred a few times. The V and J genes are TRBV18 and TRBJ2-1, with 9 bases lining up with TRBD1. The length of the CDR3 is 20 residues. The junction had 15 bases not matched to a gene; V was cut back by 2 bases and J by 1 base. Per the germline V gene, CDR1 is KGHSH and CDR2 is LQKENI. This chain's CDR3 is CASSPYSTGAGTGSYNEQFF. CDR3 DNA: TGTGCCAGCTCACCATATTCAACTGGGGCCGGGACAGGGTCCTACAATGAGCAGTTCTTC.

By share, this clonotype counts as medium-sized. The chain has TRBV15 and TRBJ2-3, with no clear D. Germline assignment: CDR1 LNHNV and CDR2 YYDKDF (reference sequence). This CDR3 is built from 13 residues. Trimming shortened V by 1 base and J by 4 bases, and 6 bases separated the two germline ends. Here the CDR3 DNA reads TGTGCCACCAGCAGAGGTACTGCAGATACGCAGTATTTT. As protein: CATSRGTADTQYF.

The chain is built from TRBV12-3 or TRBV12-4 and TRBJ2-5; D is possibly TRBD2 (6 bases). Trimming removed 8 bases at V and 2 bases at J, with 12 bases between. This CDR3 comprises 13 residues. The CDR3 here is CASGPLAQETQYF. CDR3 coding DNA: TGTGCCAGCGGTCCACTAGCTCAAGAGACCCAGTACTTC.

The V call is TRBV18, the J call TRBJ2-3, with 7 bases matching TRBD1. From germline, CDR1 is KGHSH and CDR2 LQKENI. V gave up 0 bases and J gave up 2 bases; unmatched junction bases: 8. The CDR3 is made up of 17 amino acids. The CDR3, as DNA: TGTGCCAGCTCACCACCCGTTGGGACAGCCTTCACAGATACGCAGTATTTT. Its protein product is CASSPPVGTAFTDTQYF.

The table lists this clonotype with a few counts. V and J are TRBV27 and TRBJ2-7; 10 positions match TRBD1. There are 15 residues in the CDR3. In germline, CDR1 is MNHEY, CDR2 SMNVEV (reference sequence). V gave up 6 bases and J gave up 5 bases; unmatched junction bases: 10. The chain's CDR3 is CASSLLGTGADEQYF. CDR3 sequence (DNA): TGTGCCAGCAGCCTGCTGGGGACAGGGGCTGACGAGCAGTACTTC.

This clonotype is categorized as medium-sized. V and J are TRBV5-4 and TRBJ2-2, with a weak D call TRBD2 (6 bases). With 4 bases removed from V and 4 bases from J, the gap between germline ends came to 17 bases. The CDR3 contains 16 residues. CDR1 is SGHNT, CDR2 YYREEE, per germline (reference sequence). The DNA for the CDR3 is TGTGCCAGCAGCCGCGTCGCGGGAAGATCCACCGGGGAGCTGTTTTTT. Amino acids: CASSRVAGRSTGELFF.

CDR3 nucleotide sequence: TGTGCCAGCAGCCGACTTTCCTACGAGCAGTACTTC. It yields the protein CASSRLSYEQYF. The chain links TRBV11-1 to TRBJ2-7; D remains unclear. V lost 5 bases, J lost 1 base, and 6 bases lay in between. CDR3 length equals 12 residues. The germline gives CDR1 SGHAT, CDR2 FQDESV (reference sequence).

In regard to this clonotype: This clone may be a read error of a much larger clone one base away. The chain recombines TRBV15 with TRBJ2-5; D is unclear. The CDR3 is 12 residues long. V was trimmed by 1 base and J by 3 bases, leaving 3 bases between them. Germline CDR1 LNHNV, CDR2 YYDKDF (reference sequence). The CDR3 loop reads CATSRGEETQYF. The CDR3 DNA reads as TGTGCCACCAGCAGAGGGGAAGAGACCCAGTACTTC. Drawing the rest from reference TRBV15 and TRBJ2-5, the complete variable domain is DAMVIQNPRYQVTQFGKPVTLSCSQTLNHNVMYWYQQKSSQAPKLLFHYYDKDFNNEADTPDNFQSRRPNTSFCFLDIRSPGLGDTAMYLCATSRGEETQYFGPGTRLLVL.

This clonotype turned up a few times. CDR3 DNA: TGTGCCAGTAGTATCGGGGTCTCTGGCTACACCTTC. Translation gives CASSIGVSGYTF. V and J are TRBV19 and TRBJ1-2; the D is unclear. CDR3 length: 12 residues. The V gene's germline CDR1 is LNHDA and CDR2 SQIVND (reference sequence). The ends were cut back, 3 bases at V and 7 bases at J, with 9 bases in the middle.

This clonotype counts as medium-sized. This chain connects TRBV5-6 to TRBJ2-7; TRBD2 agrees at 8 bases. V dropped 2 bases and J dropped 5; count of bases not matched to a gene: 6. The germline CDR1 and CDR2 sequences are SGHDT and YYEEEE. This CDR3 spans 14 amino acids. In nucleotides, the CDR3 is TGTGCCAGCAGCTTTAGGCGGGGGGCTAACGAGCAGTACTTC. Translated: CASSFRRGANEQYF.

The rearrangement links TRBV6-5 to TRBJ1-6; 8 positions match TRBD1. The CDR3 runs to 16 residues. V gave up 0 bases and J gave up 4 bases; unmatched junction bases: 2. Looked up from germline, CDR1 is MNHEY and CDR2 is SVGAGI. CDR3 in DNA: TGTGCCAGCAGTTACTCCGGGACAGGTTATAATTCACCCCTCCACTTT. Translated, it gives CASSYSGTGYNSPLHF.

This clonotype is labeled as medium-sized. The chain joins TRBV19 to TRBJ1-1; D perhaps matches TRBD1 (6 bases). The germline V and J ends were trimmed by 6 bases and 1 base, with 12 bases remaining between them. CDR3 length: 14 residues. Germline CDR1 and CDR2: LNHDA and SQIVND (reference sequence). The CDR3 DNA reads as TGTGCCAGTAGCAGGACAGCACAGAACACTGAAGCTTTCTTT. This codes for CASSRTAQNTEAFF.

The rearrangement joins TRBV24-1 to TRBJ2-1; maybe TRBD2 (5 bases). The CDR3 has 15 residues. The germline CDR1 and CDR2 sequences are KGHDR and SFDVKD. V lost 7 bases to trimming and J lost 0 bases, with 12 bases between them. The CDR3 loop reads CATRAAEGSYNEQFF. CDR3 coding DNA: TGTGCCACCAGGGCGGCCGAGGGCTCCTACAATGAGCAGTTCTTC.